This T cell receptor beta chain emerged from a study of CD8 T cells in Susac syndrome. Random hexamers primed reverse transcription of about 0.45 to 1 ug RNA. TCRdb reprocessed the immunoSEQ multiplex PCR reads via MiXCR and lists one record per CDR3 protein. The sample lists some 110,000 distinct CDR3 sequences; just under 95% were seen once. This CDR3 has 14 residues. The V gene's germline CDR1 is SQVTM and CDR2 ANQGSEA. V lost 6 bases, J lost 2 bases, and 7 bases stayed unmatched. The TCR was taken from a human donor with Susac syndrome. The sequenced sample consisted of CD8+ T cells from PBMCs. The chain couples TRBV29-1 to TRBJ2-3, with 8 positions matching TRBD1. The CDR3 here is CSVMTGAITDTQYF. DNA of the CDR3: TGCAGCGTGATGACAGGGGCGATCACAGATACGCAGTATTTT.